These 10 T cell receptor beta chains were all obtained from the same sample, sequenced in a study of CD8 T cells in Susac syndrome. Random hexamers served to reverse transcribe about 0.5 to 1 ug RNA. TCRdb ran MiXCR on the immunoSEQ multiplex PCR reads and lists one entry per CDR3 protein. The sample lists 100,000 to 150,000 distinct CDR3 sequences; around 94% were seen once. Sample: CD4+ T cells from PBMCs. The source of these receptors is a human donor with multiple sclerosis.

CDR3 loop: CATSEGYGYTF. In nucleotides, the CDR3 is TGTGCCACCAGTGAAGGCTATGGCTACACCTTC. The V call is TRBV24-1, the J call TRBJ1-2; D remains unclear. V shed 4 bases and J shed 4 bases, with 3 bases lying between them. The germline CDR1 and CDR2 sequences are KGHDR and SFDVKD. The CDR3 totals 11 residues.

This chain links TRBV3-1 with TRBJ1-2; D is perhaps TRBD1 (6 bases). Trimming removed 6 bases at V and 8 bases at J, with 13 bases between. The germline V gene encodes CDR1 LGHDT and CDR2 YNNKEL (reference sequence). The CDR3 contains 12 residues. CDR3 bases: TGTGCCAGCAGGAGAGGGGGTTGGGGCTACACCTTC. It yields the protein CASRRGGWGYTF.

In this sample, this clonotype turned up a few times. V usage is TRBV29-1 and J usage is TRBJ1-1, with unresolved D. V lost 4 bases and J lost 0, with 9 bases in between. CDR3 size: 13 residues. Germline values: CDR1 SQVTM, CDR2 ANQGSEA. The CDR3 loop is CSVVDGLNTEAFF. The DNA of the CDR3 is TGCAGCGTTGTGGACGGGCTGAACACTGAAGCTTTCTTT.

The V gene is TRBV27, the J gene TRBJ2-3; 11 nucleotides match TRBD2. CDR1 is MNHEY and CDR2 is SMNVEV in the germline V gene (reference sequence). There are 15 residues in the CDR3. V gave up 4 bases and J gave up 4 bases; unmatched junction bases: 4. CDR3: CASSSGLAGSDTQYF. CDR3 bases: TGTGCCAGCAGTTCCGGACTAGCGGGTTCAGATACGCAGTATTTT.

The chain joins TRBV27 to TRBJ2-7; TRBD2 might be the D (6 bases). Germline loops: CDR1 MNHEY, CDR2 SMNVEV (reference sequence). The CDR3 is made up of 14 amino acids. V was cut by 3 bases and J by 2 bases, with 11 bases left in between. Here the CDR3 reads CASSFGRGPYEQYF. The DNA for the CDR3 is TGTGCCAGCAGTTTCGGGCGGGGCCCCTACGAGCAGTACTTC.

The V gene is TRBV11-2, the J gene TRBJ1-1, with D tentatively TRBD1 (5 bases). This CDR3 region has 15 residues. Germline V lookup: CDR1 SGHAT, CDR2 FQNNGV. Trimming took 1 base from V and 0 from J, leaving 9 bases between them. This CDR3 reads CASSLGAGMNTEAFF. CDR3 nucleotides: TGTGCCAGCAGCTTAGGGGCAGGGATGAACACTGAAGCTTTCTTT.

The V call is TRBV6-4, the J call TRBJ2-4; D unresolved. The CDR3 covers 12 residues. The ends were cut back, 3 bases at V and 9 bases at J, with 9 bases in the middle. Germline-derived CDR1 and CDR2 are MRHNA and SNTAGT. The chain's CDR3 is CASSEGGGIQYF. CDR3 nucleotide sequence: TGTGCCAGCAGTGAAGGCGGCGGCATTCAGTACTTC.

The V gene is TRBV6-1, the J gene TRBJ2-7, with TRBD1 identical over 9 bases. CDR3 length equals 14 residues. CDR1 is MNHNS and CDR2 is SASEGT in the germline V gene. V gave up 5 bases and J gave up 3 bases; unmatched junction bases: 5. CDR3 sequence: CASSTGQGGYEQYF. CDR3 bases: TGTGCCAGCAGTACGGGACAGGGAGGCTACGAGCAGTACTTC.

This chain links TRBV19 with TRBJ1-5; no clear D gene. Looked up from germline, CDR1 is LNHDA and CDR2 is SQIVND (reference sequence). V shed 7 bases and J shed 7 bases, with 11 bases lying between them. This CDR3 is built from 12 residues. The DNA of the CDR3 is TGTGCCAGTATGAGGGAAACCCAGCCCCAGCATTTT. Amino acid sequence: CASMRETQPQHF.

V and J are TRBV19 and TRBJ1-2; D is ambiguous. Trimming pared 5 bases from V and 7 bases from J, leaving 11 bases between. The CDR3 extends over 12 amino acids. Germline assignment: CDR1 LNHDA and CDR2 SQIVND (reference sequence). The CDR3 DNA sequence: TGTGCCAGTAGTCTTCTTTTTGGTGGCTACACCTTC. Translating it yields CASSLLFGGYTF.